Below are 17 T cell receptor beta chains sequenced from a single sample in a study of cytomegalovirus exposure and HLA in healthy donors. The PCR had 60 Vbeta and 13 Jbeta primers. Sequencing was performed with immunoSEQ multiplex PCR; in TCRdb, only in-frame clones are kept and a portion is missing. The table lists 100,000 or so clones, more than 60% of them singletons, with approximately 2.4% in the top ten. The sample taken for sequencing was PBMCs. These receptors were collected from a female donor in good health and CMV-seronegative.

This clone has a single count. This CDR3 reads CASSEALGYGELFF. The CDR3 DNA reads TGTGCCAGCAGTGAAGCCCTGGGCTACGGGGAGCTGTTTTTT. The chain uses TRBV6-1 and TRBJ2-2; D remains ambiguous. V lost 0 bases, J lost 7 bases, and 9 bases lay in between. In germline, CDR1 is MNHNS, CDR2 SASEGT. The CDR3 runs to 14 residues.

V usage is TRBV7-6 and J usage is TRBJ2-1, with 8 nucleotides matching TRBD1. The CDR3 totals 15 residues. The junction had 6 bases not matched to a gene; V was cut back by 5 bases and J by 3 bases. CDR1 is SGHVS and CDR2 is FNYEAQ in the germline V gene. The CDR3 spells CASSPTGGGYNEQFF. The CDR3 DNA sequence: TGTGCCAGCAGCCCTACAGGGGGAGGCTACAATGAGCAGTTCTTC.

This clone appeared a single time. The V gene is TRBV7-2, the J gene TRBJ1-4, with 7 bases that match TRBD1. The CDR3 covers 14 residues. J was trimmed by 6 bases and V by 4 bases; bases with no gene match: 5. CDR1 and CDR2 (germline): SGHTA, FQGNSA. CDR3 residues: CASSYRDSDEKLFF. CDR3 DNA sequence: TGTGCCAGCAGCTACCGGGACAGTGATGAAAAACTGTTTTTT.

The chain links TRBV5-1 to TRBJ1-4, with D uncertain. With 0 bases removed from V and 4 bases from J, the gap between germline ends came to 7 bases. Germline lookup yields CDR1 SGHRS and CDR2 YFSETQ. The CDR3 covers 14 residues. The CDR3 reads CASSLELNNEKLFF. The CDR3, as DNA: TGCGCCAGCAGCTTGGAGCTGAATAATGAAAAACTGTTTTTT.

The rearrangement links TRBV11-2 to TRBJ2-3, with D hard to call. Germline lookup yields CDR1 SGHAT and CDR2 FQNNGV. Trimming stripped 1 base from V and 10 bases from J, with 3 bases between. CDR3 size: 10 residues. In nucleotides, the CDR3 is TGTGCCAGCAGCTTAGTCGCGCAGTATTTT. Its protein is CASSLVAQYF.

This chain joins TRBV4-1 and TRBJ2-3; perhaps TRBD1 as D (6 bases). Trimming stripped 1 base from V and 5 bases from J, with 19 bases between. This CDR3 comprises 17 residues. Germline-derived CDR1 and CDR2 are MGHRA and YSYEKL. The CDR3 coding sequence is TGCGCCAGCAGCCAAGTCCAGGGGCGGAATCGGGAAGATACGCAGTATTTT. Translated: CASSQVQGRNREDTQYF.

The genes are TRBV7-2 and TRBJ1-1, with D maybe TRBD1 (6 bases). With 8 bases removed from V and 4 bases from J, the gap between germline ends came to 14 bases. Germline lookup yields CDR1 SGHTA and CDR2 FQGNSA. This CDR3 is built from 13 residues. The CDR3 region is CASAGARGTEAFF. The DNA of the CDR3 is TGTGCCAGCGCAGGGGCGCGAGGCACTGAAGCTTTCTTT.

The CDR3 DNA is TGCGCCAGCAGCTCCCCCCAGGGAAGAAAATCCTACGAGCAGTACTTC. Encoded protein: CASSSPQGRKSYEQYF. The rearrangement joins TRBV5-1 to TRBJ2-5; maybe TRBD1 (5 bases). The end of the DNA aligns better with TRBJ2-7, so the J call may be wrong. The germline V gene encodes CDR1 SGHRS and CDR2 YFSETQ. CDR3 length equals 16 residues.

The J gene is TRBJ2-7, the V gene TRBV10-1; TRBD2 is a possible D gene (7 bases). Looked up from germline, CDR1 is WNHNN and CDR2 is SYGVQD (reference sequence). The V end lost 5 bases, the J end lost 3 bases, and 17 bases lay between the germline ends. There are 15 residues in the CDR3. For the CDR3, the DNA is TGCGCCAGCAGTATGGAGGGGGGGCAAGGCTACGAGCAGTACTTC. The encoded protein is CASSMEGGQGYEQYF.

In its sample, this clone was seen a few times. V gene TRBV4-3 combines with J gene TRBJ1-1; D not certain. Trimming cost V 0 bases and J 11 bases, with 19 bases left between them. Germline V gene lookup returns CDR1 LGHNA and CDR2 YSLEER. This CDR3 comprises 15 residues. The CDR3 DNA reads TGCGCCAGCAGCCAAGATATCGGCCGGTCAGGTTGGGCTTTCTTT. This translates into CASSQDIGRSGWAFF.

The chain uses TRBV19 and TRBJ2-5, with D maybe TRBD2 (6 bases). V was pared by 6 bases and J by 5 bases, with 10 bases between. The CDR3 contains 12 residues. Looked up from germline, CDR1 is LNHDA and CDR2 is SQIVND (reference sequence). For the CDR3, the DNA is TGTGCCAGTAGCAGGGAGGCGGAGACCCAGTACTTC. It yields the protein CASSREAETQYF.

The rearrangement links TRBV5-4 to TRBJ1-1; the D is unclear. There are 13 residues in the CDR3. The germline CDR1 and CDR2 sequences are SGHNT and YYREEE (reference sequence). V lost 3 bases and J lost 0, with 6 bases in between. The CDR3 loop reads CASSSQMNTEAFF. The CDR3 DNA follows: TGTGCCAGCAGCTCCCAGATGAACACTGAAGCTTTCTTT.

This clone occurred a few times. The J gene is TRBJ1-1, the V gene TRBV10-2, with a possible D match to TRBD1 (6 bases). This CDR3 comprises 15 residues. Trimming took off 2 bases at V and 0 bases at J, with 10 bases between the two ends. Germline values: CDR1 WSHSY, CDR2 SAAADI. This CDR3 reads CASSEPRGMNTEAFF. The CDR3 nucleotides read TGCGCCAGCAGTGAGCCCAGGGGAATGAACACTGAAGCTTTCTTT.

The rearrangement uses TRBV5-1 and TRBJ2-3; TRBD2 matches at 8 bases. Losses at the gene ends were 7 bases for V and 5 bases for J; bases not matched to a gene: 12. The germline CDR1 and CDR2 sequences are SGHRS and YFSETQ. CDR3 length: 15 amino acids. Here the CDR3 reads CASRKERGGLDTQYF. Here the CDR3 DNA reads TGCGCCAGCCGTAAGGAACGGGGGGGCTTAGATACGCAGTATTTT.

This clone appeared once. The chain joins TRBV18 to TRBJ2-6, with D hard to call. Germline loops: CDR1 KGHSH, CDR2 LQKENI. The CDR3 is 15 residues long. The V and J ends lost 1 base and 0 bases respectively, with 4 bases between them. CDR3 protein: CASSPLLSGANVLTF. The CDR3 DNA reads TGTGCCAGCTCACCACTACTCTCTGGGGCCAACGTCCTGACTTTC. Based on the CDR3 plus reference TRBV18 and TRBJ2-6, the full variable domain is NAGVMQNPRHLVRRRGQEARLRCSPMKGHSHVYWYRQLPEEGLKFMVYLQKENIIDESGMPKERFSAEFPKEGPSILRIQQVVRGDSAAYFCASSPLLSGANVLTFGAGSRLTVL.

Comment on this clone: Its ends do not fully match the called genes, so a read error is possible. V usage is TRBV6-5 and J usage is TRBJ2-1, with D perhaps matching TRBD2 (5 bases). The CDR3 spans 14 residues. Germline V gives CDR1 MNHEY, CDR2 SVGAGI. The CDR3 DNA follows: TGTGCCAGCAGTTACTCCCTTTCTACTAGAAGTTGGGTCTTC. Protein product: CASSYSLSTRSWVF.

The chain uses TRBV9 and TRBJ1-3; D is undetermined. V dropped 0 bases and J dropped 1 base, with 8 bases sitting between them. The CDR3 length is 15 residues. Germline V gene data show CDR1 as SGDLS and CDR2 as YYNGEE. The CDR3 reads CASSVDSGSGNTIYF. Here the CDR3 DNA reads TGTGCCAGCAGCGTAGATTCAGGTTCTGGAAACACCATATATTTT. The full variable domain, in which reference TRBV9 and TRBJ1-3 provide the parts outside the CDR3, is DSGVTQTPKHLITATGQRVTLRCSPRSGDLSVYWYQQSLDQGLQFLIQYYNGEERAKGNILERFSAQQFPDLHSELNLSSLELGDSALYFCASSVDSGSGNTIYFGEGSWLTVV.